The sequence of this T cell receptor beta chain was determined in a study of T cell responses to AZD1222 COVID-19 vaccine. Across the whole study: Pooled in the analysis were second doses at about 4 or about 12 weeks. Overall study results and limits: Spike-specific TCRs gained breadth and depth after people received two AZD1222 doses.

In the case of this clone: The antigen is not known.

CDR1 is LNHDA, CDR2 SQIVND, per germline (reference sequence). Trimming stripped 1 base from V and 0 bases from J, with 9 bases between. The CDR3 runs to 15 residues. The protocol was immunoSEQ multiplex PCR, while the TCRdb copy is restricted to in-frame clones and leaves out a portion. The sample contains roughly 260,000 clones, approximately 93% of which appear only once. The TCR was taken from an adult in good health. The rearrangement joins TRBV19 to TRBJ1-2; weak D call: TRBD1 (5 bases). Material: peripheral blood, obtained on day 0 of AZD1222 vaccination. Here the CDR3 reads CASSIGQNSNYGYTF. For the CDR3, the DNA is TGTGCCAGTAGTATAGGACAGAATTCTAACTATGGCTACACCTTC. Looking up the rest from reference TRBV19 and TRBJ1-2 gives the full variable domain: DGGITQSPKYLFRKEGQNVTLSCEQNLNHDAMYWYRQDPGQGLRLIYYSQIVNDFQKGDIAEGYSVSREKKESFPLTVTSAQKNPTAFYLCASSIGQNSNYGYTFGSGTRLTVV.